Following are 15 T cell receptor beta chains from one sample sequenced in a study of cytomegalovirus exposure and HLA in healthy donors. The PCR ran on 60 Vbeta and 13 Jbeta primers. Profiling relied on immunoSEQ multiplex PCR, and the TCRdb table lists in-frame clones only, not all of them. The sample holds 170,000 or so clones, 75% to 90% seen once. Sequenced material: PBMCs. The receptors originated from a male donor in good health and CMV-seropositive.

V gene TRBV7-2 combines with J gene TRBJ2-1; 8 bases agree with TRBD1. V shed 2 bases and J 6 bases; nucleotides not matched to a gene: 18. Germline V CDR1 and CDR2: SGHTA, FQGNSA. This CDR3 spans 19 amino acids. CDR3 sequence (DNA): TGTGCCAGCAGCTTACGAGACAGGGGACGTTTGGGAACAGGCAATGAGCAGTTCTTC. This translates into CASSLRDRGRLGTGNEQFF. The variable domain in full, with the rest retrieved from reference TRBV7-2 and TRBJ2-1, is GAGVSQSPSNKVTEKGKDVELRCDPISGHTALYWYRQSLGQGLEFLIYFQGNSAPDKSGLPSDRFSAERTGGSVSTLTIQRTQQEDSAVYLCASSLRDRGRLGTGNEQFFGPGTRLTVL.

This chain links TRBV20-1 with TRBJ2-1; D gene ambiguous. The V end was cut by 3 bases, the J end by 4 bases, with 4 bases between. CDR3 size: 11 residues. Germline loops: CDR1 DFQATT, CDR2 SNEGSKA (reference sequence). CDR3: CSARSYNEQFF. DNA for the CDR3: TGCAGTGCTAGGTCATACAATGAGCAGTTCTTC.

J is TRBJ2-1 and V is TRBV5-6, with 9 nucleotides matching TRBD2. The CDR3 is 16 residues long. Trimming took 3 bases from V and 4 from J; bases not matched to a gene: 8. Germline V CDR1 and CDR2: SGHDT, YYEEEE. The CDR3 DNA is TGTGCCAGCAGCTCGCTAGCGGGGATGGGGTACAATGAGCAGTTCTTC. It codes for CASSSLAGMGYNEQFF. Supplemented by reference TRBV5-6 and TRBJ2-1, the full variable domain reads DAGVTQSPTHLIKTRGQQVTLRCSPKSGHDTVSWYQQALGQGPQFIFQYYEEEERQRGNFPDRFSGHQFPNYSSELNVNALLLGDSALYLCASSSLAGMGYNEQFFGPGTRLTVL.

A few counts support this clone. The J gene is TRBJ2-7, the V gene TRBV5-5; 9 bases map to TRBD2. From germline, CDR1 is SGHKS and CDR2 YYEKEE (reference sequence). Trimming removed 4 bases from V and 9 bases from J; junction bases left unmatched: 17. This CDR3 is 16 amino acids long. In nucleotides, the CDR3 is TGTGCCAGCAGCGGCCAGAGTGTAGCGGGGGCCGTTGGGCAGTACTTC. Protein: CASSGQSVAGAVGQYF.

The rearrangement joins TRBV5-6 to TRBJ2-6; no definite D call. The CDR3 covers 15 residues. CDR1 is SGHDT and CDR2 is YYEEEE in the germline V gene. V lost 0 bases to trimming and J lost 0 bases, with 4 bases between them. In DNA, the CDR3 is TGTGCCAGCAGCTTGGCCGGCTCTGGGGCCAACGTCCTGACTTTC. Its protein product is CASSLAGSGANVLTF.

The chain is built from TRBV4-1 and TRBJ2-3, with TRBD2 matching over 15 bases. Germline assignment: CDR1 MGHRA and CDR2 YSYEKL. Trimming took 0 bases from V and 7 from J; bases not matched to a gene: 5. The CDR3 contains 17 residues. The CDR3 region is CASSQEGTSGRLNTQYF. In nucleotides, the CDR3 is TGCGCCAGCAGCCAAGAGGGGACTAGCGGGAGGTTGAATACGCAGTATTTT.

This chain's CDR3 is CASKLANNYNEQFF. The CDR3 coding sequence is TGTGCCAGCAAACTAGCGAATAATTACAATGAGCAGTTCTTC. This sequence joins TRBV7-2 and TRBJ2-1, with 7 bases aligning to TRBD2. The CDR3 loop spans 14 amino acids. V lost 7 bases, J lost 4 bases, and 7 bases stayed unmatched. The germline gives CDR1 SGHTA, CDR2 FQGNSA.

The rearrangement links TRBV5-1 to TRBJ2-3; 8 bases align to TRBD1. V lost 0 bases to trimming and J lost 2 bases; unmatched junction nucleotides: 5. CDR1 is SGHRS, CDR2 YFSETQ, per germline. There are 16 residues in the CDR3. CDR3 DNA: TGCGCCAGCAGCTTGGCCGGACAGGGATACACAGATACGCAGTATTTT. The encoded protein is CASSLAGQGYTDTQYF.

The V call is TRBV7-9, the J call TRBJ2-2, with D possibly being TRBD1 (5 bases). The CDR3 loop spans 14 amino acids. Germline V gene data show CDR1 as SEHNR and CDR2 as FQNEAQ (reference sequence). Deletions cut 3 bases from V and 4 bases from J, with 9 bases between. The CDR3 DNA sequence: TGTGCCAGCAGCTTCGACAGCTTCACCGGGGAGCTGTTTTTT. As protein: CASSFDSFTGELFF. The full variable domain, with the rest looked up from reference TRBV7-9 and TRBJ2-2, is DTGVSQNPRHKITKRGQNVTFRCDPISEHNRLYWYRQTLGQGPEFLTYFQNEAQLEKSRLLSDRFSAERPKGSFSTLEIQRTEQGDSAMYLCASSFDSFTGELFFGEGSRLTVL.

This chain connects TRBV7-2 to TRBJ2-1; D call uncertain. The CDR3 covers 15 residues. CDR1 and CDR2 (germline): SGHTA, FQGNSA. V shed 0 bases and J shed 1 base, with 7 bases lying between them. This CDR3 is CASSLASNSYNEQFF. The DNA for the CDR3 is TGTGCCAGCAGCTTAGCTAGCAATTCCTACAATGAGCAGTTCTTC.

This clone has just one count. The V call is TRBV18, the J call TRBJ2-5; D gene unclear. This CDR3 has 13 amino acids. CDR1 is KGHSH, CDR2 LQKENI, per germline. V lost 0 bases and J 4 bases, leaving 6 bases between the germline ends. In DNA form, the CDR3 reads TGTGCCAGCTCACCACCATCCGGAGAGACCCAGTACTTC. It is translated as CASSPPSGETQYF.

The chain links TRBV6-1 to TRBJ2-5; a weak D match, TRBD1 (6 bases). TRBJ2-7 explains the end of the DNA better; the J call may be wrong. This CDR3 spans 13 amino acids. Germline loops: CDR1 MNHNS, CDR2 SASEGT. The CDR3 bases are TGTGCCAGCCAGGACAGTTTAGTCTACGAGCAGTACTTC. Translating gives CASQDSLVYEQYF.

The chain joins TRBV18 to TRBJ2-7; no clear D. CDR1 and CDR2 (germline): KGHSH, LQKENI. CDR3 length: 15 amino acids. V was cut by 3 bases and J by 2 bases, with 14 bases left in between. CDR3 DNA sequence: TGTGCCAGCTCACCCTCGGTAACGAACCCCTACGAGCAGTACTTC. It translates to CASSPSVTNPYEQYF.

The chain carries TRBV25-1 and TRBJ2-5; possible D gene TRBD1, 6 bases. The germline CDR1 and CDR2 sequences are MGHDK and SYGVNS. The germline V and J ends were trimmed by 6 bases and 5 bases, with 16 bases remaining between them. This CDR3 is 14 amino acids long. CDR3 coding DNA: TGTGCCAGCAGCGTCTTAGGGGGTAGGGAGACCCAGTACTTC. Protein: CASSVLGGRETQYF.

About this clone itself: The sample has other DNA sequences that encode this CDR3 too. The genes are TRBV30 and TRBJ2-5, with D maybe TRBD1 (6 bases). Trimming shortened V by 0 bases and J by 4 bases, and 6 bases separated the two germline ends. CDR3 length: 12 amino acids. Germline CDR1 is GTSNPN and CDR2 is SVGIG (reference sequence). DNA of the CDR3: TGTGCCTGGAGTGTAGGGGGAGAGACCCAGTACTTC. It specifies CAWSVGGETQYF.